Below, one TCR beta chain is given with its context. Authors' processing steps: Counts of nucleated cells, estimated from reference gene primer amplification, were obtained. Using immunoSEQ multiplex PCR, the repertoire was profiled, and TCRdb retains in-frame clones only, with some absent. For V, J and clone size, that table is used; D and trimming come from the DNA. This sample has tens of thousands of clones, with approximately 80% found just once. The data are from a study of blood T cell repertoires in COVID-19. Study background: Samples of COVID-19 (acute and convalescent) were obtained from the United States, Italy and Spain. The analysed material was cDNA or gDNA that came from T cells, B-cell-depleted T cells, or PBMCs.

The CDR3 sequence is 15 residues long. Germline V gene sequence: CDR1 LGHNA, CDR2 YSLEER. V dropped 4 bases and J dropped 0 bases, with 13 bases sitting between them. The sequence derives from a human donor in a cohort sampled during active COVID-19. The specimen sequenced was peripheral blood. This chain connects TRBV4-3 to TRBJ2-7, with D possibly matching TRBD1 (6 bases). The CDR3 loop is CASSRGTTLSYEQYF. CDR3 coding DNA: TGCGCCAGCAGCCGGGGGACAACCCTCTCCTACGAGCAGTACTTC.